These 13 T cell receptor beta chains originate from one sample sequenced in a study of T cells after yellow fever vaccination. TCRdb independently ran MiXCR on the 5' RACE reads; one entry per CDR3 protein. Seen here are some 250,000 distinct CDR3 sequences, less than 9% observed once, and the top ten hold over 0.65%. Sequencing used CD4+ T cells sorted from PBMCs, obtained 15 days after the yellow fever booster vaccination. These receptors were obtained from a man aged 25-45 years who received the YFV17D yellow fever vaccine.

This clonotype occurred many times. J is TRBJ2-7 and V is TRBV16; 11 bases align to TRBD1. This CDR3 has 15 residues. The germline gives CDR1 KGHSY, CDR2 FQNENV. Trimming cost V 6 bases and J 2 bases; bases outside gene matches: 6. This chain's CDR3 is CASRPGTGGTYEQYF. CDR3 bases: TGTGCCAGCAGACCTGGGACAGGGGGAACCTACGAGCAGTACTTC.

This clonotype was detected ten times or more. CDR3 sequence: CSVERLAGDLPGELFF. CDR3 sequence (DNA): TGCAGCGTTGAAAGACTAGCGGGAGACCTCCCCGGGGAGCTGTTTTTT. The genes are TRBV29-1 and TRBJ2-2; 12 positions agree with TRBD2. V was pared by 2 bases and J by 6 bases, with 7 bases of the junction left unmatched. CDR1 is SQVTM, CDR2 ANQGSEA, per germline. The CDR3 is made up of 16 amino acids.

This clonotype came up many times. V usage is TRBV5-1 and J usage is TRBJ1-1; perhaps TRBD1 as D (5 bases). V lost 4 bases and J lost 7, with 14 bases in between. The CDR3 totals 13 residues. In germline, CDR1 is SGHRS, CDR2 YFSETQ. CDR3 amino acids: CASSDATEGEAFF. In DNA, the CDR3 is TGCGCCAGCAGCGATGCGACAGAAGGTGAAGCTTTCTTT. The full variable domain, in which reference TRBV5-1 and TRBJ1-1 provide the parts outside the CDR3, is KAGVTQTPRYLIKTRGQQVTLSCSPISGHRSVSWYQQTPGQGLQFLFEYFSETQRNKGNFPGRFSGRQFSNSRSEMNVSTLELGDSALYLCASSDATEGEAFFGQGTRLTVV.

The chain carries TRBV7-2 and TRBJ2-7; 8 nucleotides agree with TRBD2. Germline loops: CDR1 SGHTA, CDR2 FQGNSA. After removal of 9 bases from V and 3 bases from J, the junction contained 10 bases not matched to a gene. The CDR3 is 14 amino acids. CDR3: CASSQNSGNYEQYF. The CDR3 nucleotides are TGTGCCAGTAGCCAAAATAGCGGGAACTACGAGCAGTACTTC.

CDR3 protein: CASSLGTTSNTGELFF. The CDR3 bases are TGTGCCAGCAGCTTAGGAACGACCTCGAACACCGGGGAGCTGTTTTTT. V and J are TRBV7-9 and TRBJ2-2; D is uncertain. The V and J ends lost 1 base and 0 bases respectively, with 9 bases between them. CDR1 is SEHNR and CDR2 is FQNEAQ in the germline V gene (reference sequence). CDR3 size: 16 residues.

The chain links TRBV5-1 to TRBJ2-5, with TRBD2 as a possible D gene (6 bases). The CDR3 runs to 16 residues. The germline gives CDR1 SGHRS, CDR2 YFSETQ. Trimming took off 0 bases at V and 2 bases at J, with 14 bases between the two ends. The CDR3 spells CASSLAGGAGQETQYF. CDR3 coding DNA: TGCGCCAGCAGCTTGGCGGGCGGGGCGGGTCAAGAGACCCAGTACTTC.

This clonotype was observed many times. The chain employs TRBV6-5 and TRBJ2-1; tentative D call: TRBD1 (5 bases). The CDR3 is 15 residues long. The germline V gene encodes CDR1 MNHEY and CDR2 SVGAGI. Trimming took off 2 bases at V and 4 bases at J, with 12 bases between the two ends. The CDR3 region has the DNA TGTGCCAGCAGTTACCCAGGGTCAGGTTACAATGAGCAGTTCTTC. This codes for CASSYPGSGYNEQFF.

This clonotype was recorded many times. The chain couples TRBV3-1 to TRBJ2-7, with D perhaps TRBD2 (6 bases). The V gene lost 2 bases and the J gene lost 7 bases, with 12 bases spanning the gap. The CDR3 loop spans 13 amino acids. Germline lookup yields CDR1 LGHDT and CDR2 YNNKEL (reference sequence). CDR3 sequence reads: CASSQYRGGEQYF. The CDR3 DNA reads TGTGCCAGCAGCCAATATCGCGGAGGGGAGCAGTACTTC.

This clonotype was recorded a few times. The rearrangement uses TRBV7-3 and TRBJ1-1, with 9 nucleotides matching TRBD1. Germline-derived CDR1 and CDR2 are SGHTA and FQGTGA. The CDR3 totals 14 residues. Germline trimming cut 5 bases from V and 6 bases from J; bases unmatched to any gene: 7. CDR3 coding DNA: TGTGCCAGCAGCCGAGGGACAGGGTCGTCTGAAGCTTTCTTT. Residues: CASSRGTGSSEAFF.

This clonotype was seen more than once but under ten times. The J gene is TRBJ2-1, the V gene TRBV7-6; D is unclear. The CDR3 has 12 amino acids. From germline, CDR1 is SGHVS and CDR2 FNYEAQ. The V gene lost 2 bases and the J gene lost 10 bases, with 9 bases spanning the gap. The DNA of the CDR3 is TGTGCCAGCAGCTTACCCGTAGGGGAGCAGTTCTTC. Translating gives CASSLPVGEQFF.

A few counts support this clonotype. The V and J genes are TRBV10-3 and TRBJ2-1; D may be TRBD1 or TRBD2 (5 bases each). The CDR3 is 15 residues long. The germline gives CDR1 ENHRY, CDR2 SYGVKD. Deletions cut 4 bases from V and 2 bases from J, with 12 bases between. The CDR3 sequence is CAISARDPAYNEQFF. The CDR3 DNA follows: TGTGCCATCAGTGCCCGGGACCCCGCCTACAATGAGCAGTTCTTC.

The chain uses TRBV20-1 and TRBJ2-7, with TRBD2 matching over 9 bases. CDR3 length: 13 residues. Germline-derived CDR1 and CDR2 are DFQATT and SNEGSKA (reference sequence). V trimming: 0 bases; J trimming: 9 bases; junction bases outside the gene matches: 6. CDR3 protein: CSARDGTSQTQYF. The CDR3 DNA follows: TGCAGTGCTAGAGATGGGACTAGCCAGACGCAGTACTTC.

The chain couples TRBV5-1 to TRBJ2-7; D perhaps matches TRBD2 (6 bases). The CDR3 is 16 amino acids. Trimming took off 1 base at V and 3 bases at J, with 17 bases between the two ends. From germline, CDR1 is SGHRS and CDR2 YFSETQ. CDR3 loop: CASSLNRPSADYEQYF. The DNA for the CDR3 is TGCGCCAGCAGCTTGAATCGGCCTAGCGCCGACTACGAGCAGTACTTC. Full variable domain (missing parts from reference TRBV5-1 and TRBJ2-7): KAGVTQTPRYLIKTRGQQVTLSCSPISGHRSVSWYQQTPGQGLQFLFEYFSETQRNKGNFPGRFSGRQFSNSRSEMNVSTLELGDSALYLCASSLNRPSADYEQYFGPGTRLTVT.